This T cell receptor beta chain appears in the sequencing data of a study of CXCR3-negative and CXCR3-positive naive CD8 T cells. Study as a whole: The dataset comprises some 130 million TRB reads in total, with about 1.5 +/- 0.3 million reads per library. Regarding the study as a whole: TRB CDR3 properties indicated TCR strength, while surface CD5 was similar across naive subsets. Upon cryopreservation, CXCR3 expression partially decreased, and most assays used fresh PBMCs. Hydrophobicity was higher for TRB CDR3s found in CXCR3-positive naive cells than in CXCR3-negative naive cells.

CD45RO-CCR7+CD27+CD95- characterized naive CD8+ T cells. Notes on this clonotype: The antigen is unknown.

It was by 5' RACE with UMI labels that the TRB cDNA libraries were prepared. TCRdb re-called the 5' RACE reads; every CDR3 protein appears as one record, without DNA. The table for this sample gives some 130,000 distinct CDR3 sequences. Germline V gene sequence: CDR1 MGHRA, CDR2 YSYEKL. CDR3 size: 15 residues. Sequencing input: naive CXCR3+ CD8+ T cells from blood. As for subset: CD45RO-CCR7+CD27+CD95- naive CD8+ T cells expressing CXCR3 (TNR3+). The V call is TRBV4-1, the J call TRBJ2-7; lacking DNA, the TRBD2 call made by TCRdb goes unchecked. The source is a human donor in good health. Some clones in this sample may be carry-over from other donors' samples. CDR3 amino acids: CASSQVLAGAYEQYF.